Sequencing of this T cell receptor (beta chain) was carried out in a study of human T cells and chemical hapten exposure. TCRdb reprocessed the RACE reads via MiXCR and lists one record per CDR3 protein. Counted here are 95,000 or so distinct CDR3 sequences, over 10% occurring once; the ten biggest clones make up 2.5% to 3.5%. This clonotype was seen many times. Germline V gene sequence: CDR1 DFQATT, CDR2 SNEGSKA (reference sequence). This CDR3 has 13 amino acids. V was cut by 4 bases and J by 2 bases, with 11 bases left in between. Time point in this sample: patch test 2, 6 weeks after DPC sensitization. Treatment: therapeutic diphenylcyclopropenone sensitization with weekly scalp DPC.

The rearrangement links TRBV20-1 to TRBJ1-1; possible D gene TRBD1, 5 bases. Here the sequenced sample was whole blood, taken in connection with sensitization to the hapten diphenylcyclopropenone (DPC). The source is a woman aged 40 to 49 with alopecia areata. Some clones in this sample may be carry-over from other donors' samples. The CDR3 sequence: CSATRQPNTEAFF. The DNA of the CDR3 is TGCAGTGCTACCCGACAGCCTAACACTGAAGCTTTCTTT.